The 22 T cell receptor beta chains below were found in one sample sequenced in a study of blood T cell repertoires in COVID-19. Sequencing was performed with immunoSEQ multiplex PCR; in TCRdb, only in-frame clones are kept and a portion is missing. The sample records a few hundred thousand clones, around 88% being singletons. Sequenced sample: PBMCs or T cells enriched from blood (not recorded which). Receptors originate from a woman aged 40 to 50 with acute COVID-19.

The V and J genes are TRBV4-3 and TRBJ2-7, with TRBD1 identical over 7 bases. Germline V gene sequence: CDR1 LGHNA, CDR2 YSLEER. CDR3 size: 15 residues. J gave up 2 bases and V 0 bases, and 4 bases lay outside the gene matches. The CDR3 here is CASSQETGRTYEQYF. For the CDR3, the DNA is TGCGCCAGCAGCCAAGAGACAGGGCGCACCTACGAGCAGTACTTC.

The rearrangement uses TRBV4-2 and TRBJ2-7; TRBD2 matches at 13 bases. CDR1 is LGHNA and CDR2 is YNFKEQ in the germline V gene. The trim removed 4 bases at V and 6 bases at J, leaving 24 bases unmatched. The CDR3 spans 21 residues. The CDR3 DNA reads as TGTGCCAGCAGCCGAAACCTAATAACCGGGACTAGCGGGGTCCGTAGCGGCGAGCAGTACTTC. Its translation is CASSRNLITGTSGVRSGEQYF.

V and J are TRBV5-5 and TRBJ2-1, with 7 nucleotides matching TRBD2. The CDR3 extends over 15 amino acids. Germline CDR1 and CDR2: SGHKS and YYEKEE (reference sequence). V gave up 4 bases and J gave up 7 bases; unmatched junction bases: 11. The CDR3 sequence is CASSIGLVGGNEQFF. CDR3 nucleotide sequence: TGTGCCAGCAGCATAGGACTAGTGGGAGGGAATGAGCAGTTCTTC. The variable domain in full, with the rest retrieved from reference TRBV5-5 and TRBJ2-1, is DAGVTQSPTHLIKTRGQQVTLRCSPISGHKSVSWYQQVLGQGPQFIFQYYEKEERGRGNFPDRFSARQFPNYSSELNVNALLLGDSALYLCASSIGLVGGNEQFFGPGTRLTVL.

The rearrangement joins TRBV7-6 to TRBJ2-7, with D uncertain. The CDR3 sequence is 13 residues long. Germline assignment: CDR1 SGHVS and CDR2 FNYEAQ. The V and J ends lost 0 bases and 3 bases respectively, with 6 bases between them. The CDR3 loop is CASSLAPIYEQYV. The CDR3 nucleotides read TGTGCCAGCAGCTTAGCCCCCATCTACGAGCAGTACGTC.

CDR3 amino acids: CASRRDTPSGANVLTF. In nucleotides, the CDR3 is TGTGCCAGCAGGAGGGACACCCCCTCTGGGGCCAACGTCCTGACTTTC. The chain combines TRBV27 with TRBJ2-6, with TRBD1 as a possible D gene (6 bases). V was pared by 6 bases and J by 0 bases, with 12 bases between. Germline CDR1 and CDR2: MNHEY and SMNVEV (reference sequence). This CDR3 is 16 amino acids long. Based on the CDR3 plus reference TRBV27 and TRBJ2-6, the full variable domain is EAQVTQNPRYLITVTGKKLTVTCSQNMNHEYMSWYRQDPGLGLRQIYYSMNVEVTDKGDVPEGYKVSRKEKRNFPLILESPSPNQTSLYFCASRRDTPSGANVLTFGAGSRLTVL.

The chain is built from TRBV18 and TRBJ1-4; D is unclear. The CDR3 covers 14 residues. CDR1 KGHSH and CDR2 LQKENI come from the germline V gene. Between the trimmed V and J ends, which lost 1 base and 8 bases, there was a span of 11 bases. The CDR3 DNA reads TGTGCCAGCTCACCACAACAGAACTCCGAAAAACTGTTTTTT. Translating it yields CASSPQQNSEKLFF.

The chain recombines TRBV7-2 with TRBJ1-1, with 7 bases aligning to TRBD1. This CDR3 is 15 amino acids long. The V gene end was trimmed by 1 base and the J gene end by 1 base; junction bases not matched to a gene: 3. Per germline, CDR1 SGHTA and CDR2 FQGNSA. CDR3 residues: CASSLGTGANTEAFF. CDR3 coding DNA: TGTGCCAGCAGCTTAGGAACAGGGGCGAACACTGAAGCTTTCTTT. The full variable domain, in which reference TRBV7-2 and TRBJ1-1 provide the parts outside the CDR3, is GAGVSQSPSNKVTEKGKDVELRCDPISGHTALYWYRQSLGQGLEFLIYFQGNSAPDKSGLPSDRFSAERTGGSVSTLTIQRTQQEDSAVYLCASSLGTGANTEAFFGQGTRLTVV.

V gene TRBV7-2 combines with J gene TRBJ1-2; D uncertain. Germline CDR1 and CDR2: SGHTA and FQGNSA. The CDR3 loop spans 13 amino acids. V lost 4 bases and J lost 6, with 12 bases in between. CDR3 nucleotide sequence: TGTGCCAGCAGCTCCTCCCGACGGGATGGCTACACCTTC. Its translation is CASSSSRRDGYTF.

For the CDR3, the DNA is TGTGCCAGCAGCTTTCCGGGACAGGCGAACACTGAAGCTTTCTTT. This codes for CASSFPGQANTEAFF. The chain recombines TRBV7-9 with TRBJ1-1, with 8 positions matching TRBD1. The CDR3 has 15 amino acids. V shed 3 bases, J shed 1 base, and the junction held 4 bases outside the gene matches. Germline assignment: CDR1 SEHNR and CDR2 FQNEAQ (reference sequence). Variable domain in full (rest from reference TRBV7-9 and TRBJ1-1): DTGVSQNPRHKITKRGQNVTFRCDPISEHNRLYWYRQTLGQGPEFLTYFQNEAQLEKSRLLSDRFSAERPKGSFSTLEIQRTEQGDSAMYLCASSFPGQANTEAFFGQGTRLTVV.

This clone was observed a few times. This specimen includes other DNA sequences encoding the same CDR3. V usage is TRBV7-2 and J usage is TRBJ2-3; 10 bases are shared with TRBD2. Germline CDR1 SGHTA, CDR2 FQGNSA. J was trimmed by 7 bases and V by 2 bases; bases with no gene match: 6. The length of the CDR3 is 15 residues. The chain's CDR3 is CASSLSLAGVNTQYF. CDR3 bases: TGTGCCAGCAGCTTAAGTCTAGCGGGGGTGAATACGCAGTATTTT.

The CDR3: CASSLRAGSRFF. The CDR3 region has the DNA TGTGCCAGCAGTTTAAGGGCAGGGTCGCGGTTTTTT. J is TRBJ2-2 and V is TRBV12-3 or TRBV12-4; D may be TRBD1 (5 bases). The V and J ends lost 2 bases and 16 bases respectively, with 14 bases between them. The CDR3 is 12 residues long.

V and J are TRBV25-1 and TRBJ1-2, with 9 bases matching TRBD1. The J segment lost 7 bases and the V segment lost 3 bases, leaving 12 bases of the junction unmatched. The V gene's germline CDR1 is MGHDK and CDR2 SYGVNS. There are 16 residues in the CDR3. The CDR3 region is CASSDPHPQGAFGYTF. The CDR3 coding sequence is TGTGCCAGCAGTGACCCCCACCCACAGGGGGCCTTTGGCTACACCTTC.

This clone has just a few counts. This chain joins TRBV7-8 and TRBJ2-1, with 7 bases that match TRBD2. From germline, CDR1 is SGHVS and CDR2 FQNEAQ. The ends lost 5 bases at V and 14 bases at J; junction bases unmatched: 9. This CDR3 is built from 12 residues. The CDR3 DNA is TGTGCCAGCAGCCAAAGCGGAGGGAGGGAGTTCTTC. As protein: CASSQSGGREFF.

This clone was recorded only once. The V and J genes are TRBV7-9 and TRBJ2-2, with a weak D call TRBD1 (5 bases). The CDR3 spans 13 residues. Trimming took off 1 base at V and 6 bases at J, with 6 bases between the two ends. Germline CDR1 reads SEHNR; CDR2 reads FQNEAQ (reference sequence). CDR3 sequence: CASSLEGAGELFF. CDR3 sequence (DNA): TGTGCCAGCAGCTTAGAAGGGGCCGGGGAGCTGTTTTTT.

The chain links TRBV5-6 to TRBJ1-2, with D maybe TRBD1 (6 bases). V was shortened by 4 bases and J by 5 bases, with 12 bases between the two germline ends. In germline, CDR1 is SGHDT, CDR2 YYEEEE. This CDR3 is 13 amino acids long. This CDR3 is CASSPGQTYGYTF. Here the CDR3 DNA reads TGTGCCAGCAGCCCAGGACAGACTTATGGCTACACCTTC.

The CDR3 protein is CASSPSGIIPTSYNEQFF. The CDR3 coding sequence is TGTGCCAGCAGTCCTAGCGGGATTATTCCAACCTCCTACAATGAGCAGTTCTTC. This rearrangement joins TRBV21-1 to TRBJ2-1; TRBD2, as called in the table, went unchecked against the DNA. TRBV21-1 is a known pseudogene. The CDR3 covers 18 residues.

The CDR3 DNA reads TGTGCCAGCAGTGAAATTGCCTCCGGGGTAACGGGCTACACCTTC. Encoded protein: CASSEIASGVTGYTF. The V and J genes are TRBV6-1 and TRBJ1-2, with no clear D. In germline, CDR1 is MNHNS, CDR2 SASEGT. V was pared by 2 bases and J by 8 bases, with 18 bases between. The CDR3 is 15 residues long.

The chain carries TRBV4-3 and TRBJ2-1; 12 bases match TRBD2. Germline V lookup: CDR1 LGHNA, CDR2 YSLEER. The CDR3 is made up of 15 amino acids. The V gene end was trimmed by 1 base and the J gene end by 8 bases; junction bases not matched to a gene: 3. CDR3 coding DNA: TGCGCCAGCAGCCAAGGGACTAGCGGGATCCATGAGCAGTTCTTC. Residues: CASSQGTSGIHEQFF.

This chain links TRBV5-1 with TRBJ2-5; tentatively, D is TRBD2 (5 bases). CDR3 length equals 15 residues. The V and J ends lost 0 bases and 5 bases respectively, with 14 bases between them. The germline V gene has CDR1 SGHRS and CDR2 YFSETQ. The CDR3 reads CASSLDRTLRETQYF. CDR3 DNA sequence: TGCGCCAGCAGCTTGGATCGGACTCTCCGGGAGACCCAGTACTTC.

The chain combines TRBV30 with TRBJ1-2; D is perhaps TRBD1 (5 bases). The V end was cut by 1 base, the J end by 4 bases, with 10 bases between. CDR1 GTSNPN and CDR2 SVGIG come from the germline V gene (reference sequence). The CDR3 sequence is 13 residues long. The CDR3 here is CAWSAAGFYGYTF. The CDR3 nucleotides are TGTGCCTGGAGTGCAGCAGGGTTCTATGGCTACACCTTC.

This chain connects TRBV5-5 to TRBJ1-1; D is ambiguous. Trimming shortened V by 4 bases and J by 0 bases, and 13 bases separated the two germline ends. Germline CDR1 is SGHKS and CDR2 is YYEKEE (reference sequence). The CDR3 consists of 15 residues. This CDR3 is CASSTEPLMNTEAFF. The DNA for the CDR3 is TGTGCCAGCAGCACAGAACCTTTAATGAACACTGAAGCTTTCTTT.

V and J are TRBV3-1 (or the pseudogene TRBV3-2) and TRBJ2-2, with TRBD1 as a possible D gene (6 bases). This CDR3 contains 16 residues. Trimming stripped 3 bases from V and 0 bases from J, with 11 bases between. CDR1 and CDR2 from the germline V gene are LGHDT and YNNKEL (reference sequence). This chain's CDR3 is CASSQGQGPNTGELFF. CDR3 DNA: TGTGCCAGCAGCCAGGGGCAGGGGCCGAACACCGGGGAGCTGTTTTTT.